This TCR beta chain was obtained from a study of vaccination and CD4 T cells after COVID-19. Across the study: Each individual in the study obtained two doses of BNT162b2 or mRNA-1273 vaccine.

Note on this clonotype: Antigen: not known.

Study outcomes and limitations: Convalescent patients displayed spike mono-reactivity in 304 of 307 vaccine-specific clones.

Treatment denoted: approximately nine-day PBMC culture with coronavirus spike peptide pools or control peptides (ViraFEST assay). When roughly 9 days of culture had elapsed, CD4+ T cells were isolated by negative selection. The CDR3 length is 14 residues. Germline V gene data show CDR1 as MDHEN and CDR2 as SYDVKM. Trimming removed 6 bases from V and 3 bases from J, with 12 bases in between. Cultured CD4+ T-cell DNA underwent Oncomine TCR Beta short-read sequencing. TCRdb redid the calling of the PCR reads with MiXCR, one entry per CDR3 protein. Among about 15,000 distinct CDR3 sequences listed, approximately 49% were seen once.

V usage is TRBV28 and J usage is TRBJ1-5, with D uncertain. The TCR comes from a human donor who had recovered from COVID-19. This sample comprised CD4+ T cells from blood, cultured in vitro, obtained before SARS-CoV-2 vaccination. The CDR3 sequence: CASRKGGNNQPQHF. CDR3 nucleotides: TGTGCCAGCAGAAAAGGAGGGAACAATCAGCCCCAGCATTTT.